This T cell receptor (beta chain) was captured in a study of beta chain features in type 1 diabetes. Expressed TCRB transcripts were sequenced after all isolated RNA was converted to cDNA. Sequencing was performed with immunoSEQ multiplex PCR; in TCRdb, only in-frame clones are kept and a portion is missing. The sample holds hundreds of thousands of clones, around 15% seen once. This clone turned up a few times. The specimen sequenced was naive CD4+ T cells from blood. The sequence was collected from a man aged 18 to 30 in good health.

The chain's CDR3 is CASSEGGGQPQHF. In DNA, the CDR3 is TGTGCCAGCAGTGAAGGAGGGGGTCAGCCCCAGCATTTT. The rearrangement uses TRBV25-1 and TRBJ1-5; a weak D match, TRBD1 (6 bases). The germline V and J ends were trimmed by 2 bases and 6 bases, with 8 bases remaining between them. The CDR3 length is 13 residues. CDR1 is MGHDK, CDR2 SYGVNS, per germline.